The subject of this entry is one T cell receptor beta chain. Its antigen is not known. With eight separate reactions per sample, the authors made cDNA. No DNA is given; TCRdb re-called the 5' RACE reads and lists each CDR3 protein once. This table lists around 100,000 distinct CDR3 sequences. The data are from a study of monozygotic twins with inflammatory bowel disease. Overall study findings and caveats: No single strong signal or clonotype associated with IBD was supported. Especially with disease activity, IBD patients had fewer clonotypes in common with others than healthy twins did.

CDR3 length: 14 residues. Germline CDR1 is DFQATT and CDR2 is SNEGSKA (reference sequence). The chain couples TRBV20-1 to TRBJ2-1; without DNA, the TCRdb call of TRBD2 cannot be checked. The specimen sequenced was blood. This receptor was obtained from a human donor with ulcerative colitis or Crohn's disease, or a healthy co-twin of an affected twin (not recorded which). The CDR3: CSPRTSGTYNEQFF.